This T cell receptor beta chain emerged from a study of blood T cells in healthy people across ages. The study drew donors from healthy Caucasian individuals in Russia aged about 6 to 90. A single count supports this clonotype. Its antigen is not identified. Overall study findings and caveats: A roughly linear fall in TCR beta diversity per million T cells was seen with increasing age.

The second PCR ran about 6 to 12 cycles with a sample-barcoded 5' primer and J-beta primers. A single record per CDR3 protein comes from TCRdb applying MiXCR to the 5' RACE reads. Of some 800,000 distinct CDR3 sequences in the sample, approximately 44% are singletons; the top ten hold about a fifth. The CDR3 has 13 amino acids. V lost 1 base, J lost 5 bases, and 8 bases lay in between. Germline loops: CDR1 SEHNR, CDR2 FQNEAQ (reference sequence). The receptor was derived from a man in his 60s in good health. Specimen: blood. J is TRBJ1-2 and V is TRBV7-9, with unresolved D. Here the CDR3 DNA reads TGTGCCAGCAGCTTAGTCAAGGGATATGGCTACACCTTC. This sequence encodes CASSLVKGYGYTF.